This passage covers 20 T cell receptor beta chains from one sample sequenced in a study of vaccination effects on CD4 cells after COVID-19. Libraries were prepared by immunoSEQ multiplex PCR; TCRdb keeps only in-frame clonotypes and omits some of them. Of nearly 50,000 clones in the sample, over 60% were seen once. Upon completion of around 9 days in culture, CD4+ T cells were isolated. The person was diagnosed with PCR-confirmed SARS-CoV-2 infection between March and December 2020. Each participant received a vaccine that was either BNT162b2 or mRNA-1273, given as two doses. Their antigens are not known. The source material was CD4+ T cells from PBMCs cultured without peptide, sampled after COVID-19 vaccination. The receptors here all came from a human donor who had a prior SARS-CoV-2 infection.

J is TRBJ2-7 and V is TRBV3-1 (or the pseudogene TRBV3-2); D is undetermined. Germline-derived CDR1 and CDR2 are LGHDT and YNNKEL (reference sequence). This CDR3 is 15 amino acids long. V lost 0 bases and J 7 bases, leaving 16 bases between the germline ends. In DNA form, the CDR3 reads TGTGCCAGCAGCCAAGATGGGTGGGATAGACGAGAGCAGTACTTC. This codes for CASSQDGWDRREQYF.

J is TRBJ1-1 and V is TRBV3-1 (or the pseudogene TRBV3-2), with a tentative D call TRBD1 (6 bases). Trimming removed 1 base at V and 8 bases at J, with 8 bases between. Germline V lookup: CDR1 LGHDT, CDR2 YNNKEL (reference sequence). The length of the CDR3 is 12 residues. The CDR3 sequence: CASSQADREAFF. For the CDR3, the DNA is TGTGCCAGCAGCCAAGCGGACAGAGAAGCTTTCTTT.

The genes are TRBV30 and TRBJ2-2; maybe TRBD1 (6 bases). Deletions cut 2 bases from V and 2 bases from J, with 9 bases between. This CDR3 comprises 14 residues. Germline CDR1 GTSNPN, CDR2 SVGIG (reference sequence). The CDR3 coding sequence is TGTGCCTGGAGTAGGACAGTTAACACCGGGGAGCTGTTTTTT. This encodes CAWSRTVNTGELFF.

This clone has just a few counts. The chain links TRBV6-1 to TRBJ2-3; D unresolved. Germline CDR1 is MNHNS and CDR2 is SASEGT. The CDR3 has 13 residues. Trimming removed 1 base at V and 2 bases at J, with 4 bases between. The CDR3 protein is CASSEGNTDTQYF. As DNA, the CDR3 is TGTGCCAGCAGTGAAGGTAACACAGATACGCAGTATTTT.

The V gene is TRBV10-2, the J gene TRBJ2-2; possibly TRBD2 for D (6 bases). V gave up 6 bases and J gave up 3 bases, with 17 bases separating them. The CDR3 runs 16 residues. Germline values: CDR1 WSHSY, CDR2 SAAADI. The CDR3 protein is CASRATRGAYTGELFF. The CDR3 DNA reads TGCGCCAGCAGGGCGACTCGCGGGGCCTACACCGGGGAGCTGTTTTTT.

This rearrangement joins TRBV19 to TRBJ1-5, with D unclear. Germline V lookup: CDR1 LNHDA, CDR2 SQIVND (reference sequence). This CDR3 spans 13 amino acids. V was clipped by 5 bases and J by 3 bases, with 8 bases between them. CDR3 sequence: CASSRDTNQPQHF. CDR3 bases: TGTGCCAGTAGTCGGGATACCAATCAGCCCCAGCATTTT.

The chain joins TRBV6-5 to TRBJ1-4; D perhaps matches TRBD1 (5 bases). The CDR3 has 14 amino acids. V gave up 2 bases and J gave up 7 bases, with 11 bases separating them. The V gene's germline CDR1 is MNHEY and CDR2 SVGAGI. Here the CDR3 reads CASSYRRGREKLFF. The CDR3 nucleotides are TGTGCCAGCAGTTACCGGAGGGGTCGTGAAAAACTGTTTTTT.

The chain combines TRBV15 with TRBJ2-1, with D hard to call. Looked up from germline, CDR1 is LNHNV and CDR2 is YYDKDF (reference sequence). This CDR3 has 14 amino acids. V was shortened by 1 base and J by 9 bases, with 13 bases between the two germline ends. The chain's CDR3 is CATSRALDPAEQFF. The CDR3 DNA sequence: TGTGCCACCAGCAGAGCTCTAGATCCAGCTGAGCAGTTCTTC.

The V gene is TRBV5-1, the J gene TRBJ1-2, with TRBD1 matching over 9 bases. CDR1 is SGHRS, CDR2 YFSETQ, per germline. The ends lost 5 bases at V and 3 bases at J; junction bases unmatched: 5. The CDR3 contains 14 residues. As DNA, the CDR3 is TGCGCCAGCAGTACAGGGGGCGCGGACTATGGCTACACCTTC. Amino acid sequence: CASSTGGADYGYTF. The variable domain in full, with the rest retrieved from reference TRBV5-1 and TRBJ1-2, is KAGVTQTPRYLIKTRGQQVTLSCSPISGHRSVSWYQQTPGQGLQFLFEYFSETQRNKGNFPGRFSGRQFSNSRSEMNVSTLELGDSALYLCASSTGGADYGYTFGSGTRLTVV.

The count of this clone is one. The chain recombines TRBV6-1 with TRBJ1-1, with unresolved D. This CDR3 is 16 amino acids long. The germline gives CDR1 MNHNS, CDR2 SASEGT. The V end was cut by 1 base, the J end by 4 bases, with 16 bases between. CDR3 sequence reads: CASSEDRISRSTEAFF. The CDR3 DNA follows: TGTGCCAGCAGTGAAGACCGAATCTCAAGGAGCACTGAAGCTTTCTTT.

This clone was seen more than once but under ten times. The chain couples TRBV5-1 to TRBJ1-2; 7 bases align to TRBD1. Trimming cost V 2 bases and J 7 bases; bases outside gene matches: 5. The CDR3 is 13 amino acids. CDR1 is SGHRS, CDR2 YFSETQ, per germline. The DNA for the CDR3 is TGCGCCAGCAGCTTTGGCGACAGGGTTGGCTACACCTTC. Amino acid sequence: CASSFGDRVGYTF.

The CDR3 coding sequence is TGTGCCAGCAGCTTGATTGGGGAGGGAGTAAATCAGCCCCAGCATTTT. Residues: CASSLIGEGVNQPQHF. The genes are TRBV5-8 and TRBJ1-5; no definite D call. The V end lost 1 base, the J end lost 4 bases, and 15 bases lay between the germline ends. This CDR3 has 16 amino acids. CDR1 is SGHTS and CDR2 is YDEGEE in the germline V gene.

The chain links TRBV25-1 to TRBJ2-4; the D call may be TRBD1 or TRBD2 (5 bases each). The germline CDR1 and CDR2 sequences are MGHDK and SYGVNS. The CDR3 loop spans 16 amino acids. V shed 7 bases and J shed 0 bases, with 16 bases lying between them. CDR3 in DNA: TGTGCCAGCATGGCCGCAGGGAGAGGAGCCAAAAACATTCAGTACTTC. Translating gives CASMAAGRGAKNIQYF.

The chain links TRBV2 to TRBJ2-5; TRBD1 might be the D (6 bases). The germline gives CDR1 SNHLY, CDR2 FYNNEI. The CDR3 consists of 14 residues. Trimming shortened V by 7 bases and J by 0 bases, and 12 bases separated the two germline ends. The chain's CDR3 is CASNRDTNQETQYF. In nucleotides, the CDR3 is TGTGCCAGCAACAGGGACACGAACCAAGAGACCCAGTACTTC.

This clone has only one observation. The genes are TRBV2 and TRBJ2-7, with D tentatively TRBD2 (6 bases). The CDR3 covers 15 residues. Between the trimmed V and J ends, which lost 4 bases and 0 bases, there was a span of 13 bases. The germline gives CDR1 SNHLY, CDR2 FYNNEI. The CDR3 coding sequence is TGTGCCAGCAGTGGCGGGGAATATAACTCCTACGAGCAGTACTTC. It translates to CASSGGEYNSYEQYF.

The chain recombines TRBV4-1 with TRBJ1-6; D possibly corresponds to TRBD1 (6 bases). The germline V gene has CDR1 MGHRA and CDR2 YSYEKL. The CDR3 is made up of 17 amino acids. Trimming left V 0 bases short and J 6 bases short, with 15 bases between. CDR3 residues: CASSQDSGGLGNSPLHF. CDR3 DNA: TGCGCCAGCAGCCAAGATTCGGGGGGCTTAGGTAATTCACCCCTCCACTTT.

The genes are TRBV28 and TRBJ1-2, with D unclear. Trimming removed 5 bases from V and 2 bases from J, with 12 bases in between. The CDR3 loop spans 14 amino acids. CDR1 MDHEN and CDR2 SYDVKM come from the germline V gene. CDR3 in amino acids: CASSTPGGNYGYTF. The CDR3 region has the DNA TGTGCCAGCAGTACACCCGGTGGCAACTATGGCTACACCTTC.

This clone was observed a handful of times. V usage is TRBV9 and J usage is TRBJ2-2, with 16 bases identical to TRBD2. The germline gives CDR1 SGDLS, CDR2 YYNGEE. V lost 4 bases to trimming and J lost 6 bases; unmatched junction nucleotides: 15. This CDR3 contains 20 residues. The CDR3 DNA reads TGTGCCAGCAGCCCATCGGGACTAGCGGGGGGGTTGGGATCCGCCGGGGAGCTGTTTTTT. This translates into CASSPSGLAGGLGSAGELFF.

This clone is medium-sized (0.01 to 0.1%). J is TRBJ1-1 and V is TRBV10-3; D is possibly TRBD1 (5 bases). The CDR3 loop spans 15 amino acids. Trimming took 0 bases from V and 4 from J, leaving 12 bases between them. Germline V lookup: CDR1 ENHRY, CDR2 SYGVKD. The CDR3 DNA reads TGTGCCATCAGTGAGTCGCGGGGGGGTAGCACTGAAGCTTTCTTT. The encoded protein is CAISESRGGSTEAFF.

This clone came up once. The V gene is TRBV29-1, the J gene TRBJ1-5; possibly TRBD1 for D (6 bases). Trimming shortened V by 0 bases and J by 2 bases, and 17 bases separated the two germline ends. The CDR3 runs to 17 residues. The germline V gene has CDR1 SQVTM and CDR2 ANQGSEA. The CDR3 region has the DNA TGCAGCGTTGAAGATACAGGGACTTACCTCGGCAATCAGCCCCAGCATTTT. Protein sequence: CSVEDTGTYLGNQPQHF.